This entry lists 22 T cell receptor beta chains sequenced from one sample in a study of metastatic and nonmetastatic thyroid tumors (dated by TCRdb to 2018 to 2020). The library was built by means of PCR. The sequencer listed for this sample is Illumina HiSeq 4000. In TCRdb, the public reads were trimmed at Q25 with fastp and aligned with MiXCR, with productive beta chains retained. The sample data list approximately 82,000 clones, and around 13% of these were observed just once. Of the sample, approximately 8.8% falls within the top ten clones. None of the patients had been given any treatment before thyroid surgery. The specimen sequenced was tumor tissue. These receptors were collected from a female donor with papillary thyroid cancer or a benign thyroid nodule (not recorded which). Some clones in this sample may be carry-over from other donors' samples.

A word on this clone: Since a much larger clone is just one base distant, this may be a read error. V gene TRBV9 combines with J gene TRBJ2-5; tentative D call: TRBD2 (5 bases). The V gene's germline CDR1 is SGDLS and CDR2 YYNGEE. The CDR3 has 15 amino acids. V was shortened by 6 bases and J by 0 bases, with 15 bases between the two germline ends. The CDR3 coding sequence is TGTGCCAGCATCCCCCGGAGAGGGAACCAAGAGACCCAGTACTTC. Residues: CASIPRRGNQETQYF.

This clone was seen repeatedly, ten times or more. The chain recombines TRBV9 with TRBJ2-7, with 14 bases identical to TRBD2. The CDR3 is 12 amino acids. The V gene's germline CDR1 is SGDLS and CDR2 YYNGEE. The chain's CDR3 is CVLGLAGDEQYF. The CDR3 nucleotides are TGTGTCCTGGGACTAGCGGGAGACGAGCAGTACTTC.

With regard to this clone: One base away lies a much larger clone, so this may be a sequencing read error. The rearrangement links TRBV30 to TRBJ1-1; D remains unclear. This CDR3 has 13 amino acids. Deletions cut 1 base from V and 5 bases from J, with 11 bases between. Germline CDR1 is GTSNPN and CDR2 is SVGIG (reference sequence). CDR3 sequence reads: CAWSAGPGTEAFF. The CDR3 region has the DNA TGTGCCTGGAGTGCAGGCCCGGGGACTGAAGCTTTCTTT.

This clone has more than one count but fewer than ten. The rearrangement uses TRBV27 and TRBJ1-2, with a possible D match to TRBD1 (5 bases). Trimming shortened V by 6 bases and J by 10 bases, and 15 bases separated the two germline ends. The CDR3 is 12 residues long. The germline V gene encodes CDR1 MNHEY and CDR2 SMNVEV (reference sequence). For the CDR3, the DNA is TGTGCCAGCAGCTTGGTGGGGGGTGTCTACACCTTC. Translated, it gives CASSLVGGVYTF.

This clone came up many times. The gene calls are TRBV11-3 and TRBJ2-3; 7 bases are shared with TRBD1. V dropped 11 bases and J dropped 8; count of bases not matched to a gene: 16. This CDR3 has 14 amino acids. CDR1 SGHNT and CDR2 YENEEA come from the germline V gene. The CDR3 loop is CAAAAGGQKGTQYF. In nucleotides, the CDR3 is TGTGCCGCCGCGGCAGGGGGACAGAAGGGTACGCAGTATTTT.

This clone showed up many times. The chain uses TRBV12-3 or TRBV12-4 and TRBJ2-2; tentatively, D is TRBD1 (6 bases). The ends were cut back, 3 bases at V and 1 base at J, with 9 bases in the middle. This CDR3 is built from 15 residues. The CDR3 is CASSFKTGNTGELFF. CDR3 bases: TGTGCCAGCAGTTTTAAGACAGGGAACACCGGGGAGCTGTTTTTT.

This clone was counted at least ten times. This chain links TRBV29-1 with TRBJ1-4; 7 bases map to TRBD1. The V segment lost 6 bases and the J segment 7 bases; nucleotides outside the gene matches: 8. Per the germline V gene, CDR1 is SQVTM and CDR2 is ANQGSEA. The CDR3 covers 13 residues. The CDR3 region is CSVAGRGLEKLFF. The CDR3 DNA reads TGCAGCGTGGCAGGAAGGGGGCTTGAAAAACTGTTTTTT.

This clone has at least ten counts. The rearrangement links TRBV18 to TRBJ1-5; D gene ambiguous. The CDR3 length is 14 residues. The germline V and J ends were trimmed by 2 bases and 2 bases, with 7 bases remaining between them. Germline V gene sequence: CDR1 KGHSH, CDR2 LQKENI. CDR3 loop: CASSPEAGNQPQHF. The CDR3 DNA reads as TGTGCCAGCTCACCAGAAGCAGGCAATCAGCCCCAGCATTTT.

Concerning this clone: This sequence may be a read error, since a much larger clone differs from it by one base. V and J are TRBV11-1 and TRBJ2-5, with 8 bases identical to TRBD2. This CDR3 region has 18 residues. Germline loops: CDR1 SGHAT, CDR2 FQDESV (reference sequence). Trimming took 5 bases from V and 4 from J; bases not matched to a gene: 18. The CDR3 region has the DNA TGTGCCAGCAGCCCTTACACGACTAGCGAGAGTGAGGCAGAGACCCAGTACTTC. Residues: CASSPYTTSESEAETQYF.

The sample holds a few counts of this clone. The V call is TRBV4-2, the J call TRBJ2-3; maybe TRBD2 (6 bases). V lost 4 bases to trimming and J lost 0 bases, with 17 bases between them. Germline CDR1 reads LGHNA; CDR2 reads YNFKEQ. The CDR3 extends over 17 amino acids. This chain's CDR3 is CASSPSGTLGSTDTQYF. CDR3 bases: TGTGCCAGCAGCCCCTCAGGGACTTTGGGTAGCACAGATACGCAGTATTTT.

Ten or more counts support this clone. J is TRBJ2-7 and V is TRBV6-1; unclear D gene. Germline V lookup: CDR1 MNHNS, CDR2 SASEGT. V dropped 7 bases and J dropped 2 bases, with 12 bases sitting between them. CDR3 length: 13 amino acids. CDR3 residues: CASNFLGTYEQYF. The CDR3 bases are TGTGCCAGCAATTTCCTAGGCACCTACGAGCAGTACTTC.

In its sample, this clone was seen a few times. The chain joins TRBV4-2 to TRBJ1-1, with a tentative D call TRBD1 (5 bases). Trimming pared 1 base from V and 9 bases from J, leaving 21 bases between. The CDR3 has 16 amino acids. Germline-derived CDR1 and CDR2 are LGHNA and YNFKEQ. The CDR3 loop is CASSQVRGDKREQAFF. Written as DNA, the CDR3 is TGTGCCAGCAGCCAAGTTAGGGGCGACAAGAGAGAACAAGCTTTCTTT.

This clone has a count of ten or more. The rearrangement links TRBV7-9 to TRBJ2-7; 8 positions match TRBD2. The CDR3 contains 14 residues. From germline, CDR1 is SEHNR and CDR2 FQNEAQ (reference sequence). V shed 6 bases and J 1 base; nucleotides not matched to a gene: 5. The CDR3 region is CASSPGGPSYEQYF. In DNA form, the CDR3 reads TGTGCCAGCAGTCCGGGAGGGCCGTCCTACGAGCAGTACTTC.

V is TRBV5-1 and J is TRBJ2-7; D gene ambiguous. The V and J ends lost 6 bases and 7 bases respectively, with 26 bases between them. CDR3 size: 16 residues. In germline, CDR1 is SGHRS, CDR2 YFSETQ. The CDR3 is CASTFSINLSVEEQYF. CDR3 sequence (DNA): TGCGCCAGCACCTTTTCGATCAATTTATCGGTAGAGGAGCAGTACTTC.

This clone has a count of ten or more. The chain is built from TRBV9 and TRBJ2-7, with 15 bases aligning to TRBD2. The CDR3 runs to 17 residues. The germline V gene has CDR1 SGDLS and CDR2 YYNGEE. V lost 2 bases to trimming and J lost 6 bases; unmatched junction nucleotides: 9. The CDR3: CASSVAPGLAGGGEQYF. DNA for the CDR3: TGTGCCAGCAGCGTGGCCCCGGGACTAGCGGGAGGAGGCGAGCAGTACTTC.

Many counts were recorded for this clone. Its ends do not fully match the called genes, so a read error is possible. Different DNA sequences within this sample yield the same CDR3. This chain connects TRBV10-3 to TRBJ2-3, with 7 bases lining up with TRBD2. This CDR3 comprises 16 residues. Germline assignment: CDR1 ENHRY and CDR2 SYGVKD. CDR3 protein: CAISESPGGSTDTQYF. The DNA of the CDR3 is TGCGCCATCAGTGAGTCACCGGGAGGAAGTACAGATACGCAGTATTTT.

This clone has a single count. This rearrangement joins TRBV2 to TRBJ2-3; D remains unclear. Per germline, CDR1 SNHLY and CDR2 FYNNEI. The CDR3 length is 14 residues. Between the trimmed V and J ends, which lost 10 bases and 4 bases, there was a span of 18 bases. The CDR3 reads CANIRGRISDTQYF. In nucleotides, the CDR3 is TGTGCCAACATACGAGGCAGGATCTCAGATACGCAGTATTTT. The whole variable domain, filled in from reference TRBV2 and TRBJ2-3, reads EPEVTQTPSHQVTQMGQEVILRCVPISNHLYFYWYRQILGQKVEFLVSFYNNEISEKSEIFDDQFSVERPDGSNFTLKIRSTKLEDSAMYFCANIRGRISDTQYFGPGTRLTVL.

This clone was detected many times. The rearrangement uses TRBV12-3 or TRBV12-4 and TRBJ1-2; possible D gene TRBD1, 6 bases. V shed 8 bases and J shed 1 base, with 17 bases lying between them. The CDR3 loop spans 15 amino acids. The CDR3 DNA reads as TGTGCCAGCTGCCCTTCTGACAGGTTTAACTATGGCTACACCTTC. Protein product: CASCPSDRFNYGYTF.

At least ten counts were recorded for this clone. The chain recombines TRBV6-1 with TRBJ2-5; D is unclear. CDR1 and CDR2 (germline): MNHNS, SASEGT. The CDR3 sequence is 14 residues long. Between the trimmed V and J ends, which lost 2 bases and 5 bases, there was a span of 12 bases. CDR3 DNA: TGTGCCAGCAGTGAACCGAATAGCTTCGAGACCCAGTACTTC. As protein: CASSEPNSFETQYF.

This clone was detected many times. This chain links TRBV28 with TRBJ2-3; 9 bases match TRBD2. The trim removed 3 bases at V and 14 bases at J, leaving 3 bases unmatched. The CDR3 is 11 residues long. CDR1 MDHEN and CDR2 SYDVKM come from the germline V gene. The CDR3 coding sequence is TGTGCCAGCAGTTTGGGGACTAGCTTGTATTTT. As protein: CASSLGTSLYF.

A note on this clone: No conserved phenylalanine or tryptophan ends this CDR3, so it is likely a read error. The DNA is left out, because the CDR3 cannot be placed on it with certainty; the CDR3 is given as TCRdb lists it. The V and J genes are TRBV6-1 and TRBJ1-2; the table's D call, TRBD1, has no DNA check behind it. Germline lookup yields CDR1 MNHNS and CDR2 SASEGT. The CDR3 is 12 amino acids in total, end residues counted. CDR3: CASHRGQGGYNY.

This clone was detected many times. The chain has TRBV6-2 or TRBV6-3 and TRBJ2-7; D call uncertain. CDR1 and CDR2 from the germline V gene are MNHEY and SVGEGT. Trimming cost V 2 bases and J 5 bases, with 4 bases left between them. The CDR3 sequence is 11 residues long. CDR3 in amino acids: CASSYLDEQYF. As DNA, the CDR3 is TGTGCCAGCAGTTACCTGGACGAGCAGTACTTC.